This TCR beta chain stems from a study of T cells after yellow fever vaccination. For TCR, cDNA came from 5'RACE template switching, which added a universal primer site and UMIs. TCRdb independently ran MiXCR on the 5' RACE reads; one entry per CDR3 protein. The data show 250,000 to 300,000 distinct CDR3 sequences, with 10% to 15% seen just once and roughly 0.5% held by the top ten. The CDR3 has 15 amino acids. Germline CDR1 is LNHNV and CDR2 is YYDKDF (reference sequence). Trimming took 1 base from V and 0 from J, leaving 10 bases between them. Concerning this clonotype: Antigen: not known.

Study-level results: Clonotype sharing between CD4 and CD8 compartments was small. Though weaker, the secondary response peaked faster, on day 5 versus 15.

The TCR was taken from a man under 40 who received the YFV17D yellow fever vaccine. The rearrangement uses TRBV15 and TRBJ2-7; D is ambiguous. Material: CD4+ T cells sorted from PBMCs, obtained 45 days after the yellow fever booster vaccination. The DNA of the CDR3 is TGTGCCACCAGCAGAGCCCCCCGCGGCTCCTACGAGCAGTACTTC. This translates into CATSRAPRGSYEQYF.